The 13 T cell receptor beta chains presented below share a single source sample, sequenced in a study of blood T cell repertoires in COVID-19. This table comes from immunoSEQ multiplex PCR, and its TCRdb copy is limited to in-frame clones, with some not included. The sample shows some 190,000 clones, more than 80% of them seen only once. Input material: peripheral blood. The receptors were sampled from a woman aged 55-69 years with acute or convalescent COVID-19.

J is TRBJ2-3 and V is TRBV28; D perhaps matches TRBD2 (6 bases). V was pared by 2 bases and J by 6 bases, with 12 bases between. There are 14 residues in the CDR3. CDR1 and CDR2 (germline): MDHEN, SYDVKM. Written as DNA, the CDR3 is TGTGCCAGCAGTTTAATCGGTGGGGGGGATACGCAGTATTTT. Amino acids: CASSLIGGGDTQYF.

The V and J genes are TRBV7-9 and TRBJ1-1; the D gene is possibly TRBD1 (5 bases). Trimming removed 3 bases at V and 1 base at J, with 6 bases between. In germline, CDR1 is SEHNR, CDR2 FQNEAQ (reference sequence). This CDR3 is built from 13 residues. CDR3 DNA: TGTGCCAGCAGCTTCGGGGGGAACACTGAAGCTTTCTTT. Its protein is CASSFGGNTEAFF.

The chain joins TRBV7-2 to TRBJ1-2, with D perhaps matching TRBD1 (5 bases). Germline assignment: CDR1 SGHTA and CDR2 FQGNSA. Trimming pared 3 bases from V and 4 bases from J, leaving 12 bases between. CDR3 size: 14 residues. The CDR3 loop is CASSFAGFAYGYTF. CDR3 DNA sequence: TGTGCCAGCAGCTTCGCAGGGTTCGCCTATGGCTACACCTTC.

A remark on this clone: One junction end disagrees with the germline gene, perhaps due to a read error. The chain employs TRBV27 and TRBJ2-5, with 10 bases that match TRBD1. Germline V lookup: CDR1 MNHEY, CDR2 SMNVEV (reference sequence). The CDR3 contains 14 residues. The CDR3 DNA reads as TGTGCCAGCAGTTTAAGGCACCCGGGACAGGGGCTCCACTTC. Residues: CASSLRHPGQGLHF.

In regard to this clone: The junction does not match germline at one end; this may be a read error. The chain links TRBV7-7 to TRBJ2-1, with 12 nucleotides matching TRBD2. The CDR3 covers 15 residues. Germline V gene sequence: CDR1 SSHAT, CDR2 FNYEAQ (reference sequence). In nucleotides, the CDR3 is TGTGCTAGCAGCTTCGGACTAGCGGGAAACAATGAGCAGTTCTTC. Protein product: CASSFGLAGNNEQFF.

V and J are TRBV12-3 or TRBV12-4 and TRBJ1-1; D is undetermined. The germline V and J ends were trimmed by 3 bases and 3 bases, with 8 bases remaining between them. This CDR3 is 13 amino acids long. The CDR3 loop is CASSFNGDTEAFF. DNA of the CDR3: TGTGCCAGCAGTTTTAACGGAGACACTGAAGCTTTCTTT.

The CDR3 reads CASSLGVAEGNEQFF. CDR3 nucleotide sequence: TGCGCCAGCAGCTTGGGGGTGGCCGAGGGTAATGAGCAGTTCTTC. The rearrangement uses TRBV5-1 and TRBJ2-1, with a weak D call TRBD2 (5 bases). This CDR3 region has 15 residues. Between the trimmed V and J ends, which lost 0 bases and 7 bases, there was a span of 14 bases. Germline V gene lookup returns CDR1 SGHRS and CDR2 YFSETQ.

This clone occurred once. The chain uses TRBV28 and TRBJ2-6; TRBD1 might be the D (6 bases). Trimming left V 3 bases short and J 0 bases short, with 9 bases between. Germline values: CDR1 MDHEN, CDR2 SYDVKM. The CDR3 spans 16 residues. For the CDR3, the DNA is TGTGCCAGCAGTTTGGACAGATACTCTGGGGCCAACGTCCTGACTTTC. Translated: CASSLDRYSGANVLTF.

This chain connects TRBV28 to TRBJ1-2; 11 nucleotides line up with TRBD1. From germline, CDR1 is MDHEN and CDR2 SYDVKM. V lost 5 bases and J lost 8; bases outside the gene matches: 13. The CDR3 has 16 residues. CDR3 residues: CASSPRDRGNFQGYTF. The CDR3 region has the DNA TGTGCCAGCAGTCCAAGGGACAGGGGGAACTTCCAGGGCTACACCTTC.

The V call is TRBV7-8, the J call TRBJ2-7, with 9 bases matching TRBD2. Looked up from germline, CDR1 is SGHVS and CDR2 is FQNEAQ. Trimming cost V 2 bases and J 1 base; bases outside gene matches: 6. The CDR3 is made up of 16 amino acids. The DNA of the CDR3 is TGTGCCAGCAGCTTATTCTCAGCGGGGGGTTCCTACGAGCAGTACTTC. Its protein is CASSLFSAGGSYEQYF.

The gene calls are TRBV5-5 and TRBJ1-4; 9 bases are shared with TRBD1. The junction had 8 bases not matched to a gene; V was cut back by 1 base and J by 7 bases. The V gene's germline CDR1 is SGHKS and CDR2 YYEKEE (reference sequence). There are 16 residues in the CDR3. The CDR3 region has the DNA TGTGCCAGCAGCTTGCCCACAGGGGGCGCGGGTGAAAAACTGTTTTTT. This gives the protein CASSLPTGGAGEKLFF. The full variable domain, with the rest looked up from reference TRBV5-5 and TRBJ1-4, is DAGVTQSPTHLIKTRGQQVTLRCSPISGHKSVSWYQQVLGQGPQFIFQYYEKEERGRGNFPDRFSARQFPNYSSELNVNALLLGDSALYLCASSLPTGGAGEKLFFGSGTQLSVL.

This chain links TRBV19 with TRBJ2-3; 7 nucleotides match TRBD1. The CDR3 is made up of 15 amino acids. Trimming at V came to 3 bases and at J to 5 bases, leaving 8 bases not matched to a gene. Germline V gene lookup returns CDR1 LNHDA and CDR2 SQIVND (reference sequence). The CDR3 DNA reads TGTGCCAGTAGTATGGGACAGCCTACAGTAGATACGCAGTATTTT. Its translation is CASSMGQPTVDTQYF.

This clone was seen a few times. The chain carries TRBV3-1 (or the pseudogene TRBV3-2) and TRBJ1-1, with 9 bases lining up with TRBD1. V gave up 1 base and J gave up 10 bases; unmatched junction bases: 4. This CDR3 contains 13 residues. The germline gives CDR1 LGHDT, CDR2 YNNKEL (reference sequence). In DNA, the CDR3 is TGTGCCAGCAGCCAAGGGACAGGGGTAGGAGCTTTCTTT. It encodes CASSQGTGVGAFF.